This TCR beta chain stems from a study of T cells after yellow fever vaccination. Study background: Low-cell-number fractions were prepared with SMART-Seq v4 Ultra Low Input. General study results and limits: The secondary response showed a weaker magnitude and a faster peak, day 5 versus 15. Repertoires sorted by FACS could include abundant clonotypes that are contaminants from the bulk population.

TCR cDNA, made by 5'RACE template switching, carried an added universal primer site and UMIs. TCRdb analysed the 5' RACE reads with MiXCR anew, one entry per CDR3 protein. The sample lists about 630,000 distinct CDR3 sequences, more than 9% occurring once. The germline V gene has CDR1 SQVTM and CDR2 ANQGSEA. This CDR3 is built from 14 residues. This clonotype appeared a single time. Its specificity is not known. Relative to the germline gene, one junction end is altered; a read error may explain this. This rearrangement joins TRBV29-1 to TRBJ2-5; 9 nucleotides agree with TRBD2. The source of this sequence is a young man who received the YFV17D yellow fever vaccine. The specimen was PBMCs, collected on the day of the yellow fever booster vaccination. The CDR3 sequence is CSVSGGGGRETRYF. For the CDR3, the DNA is TGCAGCGTCTCAGGCGGGGGGGGGCGAGAGACCCGGTACTTC.